This is a list of T cell receptor beta chains from one sample in a study of T cell repertoires in aging, cancer and after chemotherapy. From the multiplex PCR reads, TCRdb called clonotypes with MiXCR, one entry per CDR3 protein. The sample holds fewer than 4,000 distinct CDR3 sequences; about 34% are singletons and the top ten take 40% to 50%. Sequencing used blood. The source is a human donor in good health. The CDR3 runs from the conserved cysteine through the conserved F or W. D genes are given only for firm matches. The size entry is marked missing in some rows and otherwise reads once, few, many or a size class.

cdr3_aa: CATKDRAVDYGYTF; cdr3_nt: TGTGCCACGAAAGACAGGGCTGTTGACTATGGCTACACCTTC; clone_size: medium-sized; v_call: TRBV19; d_call: TRBD1; j_call: TRBJ1-2
cdr3_aa: CASSPDRVYGYTF; cdr3_nt: TGTGCCAGCAGCCCGGACAGGGTCTATGGCTACACCTTC; clone_size: few; v_call: TRBV6-2/TRBV6-3; d_call: TRBD1; j_call: TRBJ1-2
cdr3_aa: CASSGNYGYTF; cdr3_nt: TGTGCCAGTAGTGGAAACTATGGCTACACCTTC; clone_size: medium-sized; v_call: TRBV19; d_call: NA; j_call: TRBJ1-2
cdr3_aa: CASSSLSGTEAFF; cdr3_nt: TGTGCCAGCTCATCATTGTCCGGGACTGAAGCTTTCTTT; clone_size: few; v_call: TRBV18; d_call: NA; j_call: TRBJ1-1
cdr3_aa: CASSYQTGGTEAFF; cdr3_nt: TGTGCCAGCAGTTATCAGACAGGGGGGACTGAAGCTTTCTTT; clone_size: NA; v_call: TRBV6-5; d_call: TRBD1; j_call: TRBJ1-1
cdr3_aa: CASSNAPSGTGRTEAFF; cdr3_nt: TGTGCCAGTAGTAACGCGCCTTCCGGGACAGGGAGGACTGAAGCTTTCTTT; clone_size: few; v_call: TRBV19; d_call: TRBD1; j_call: TRBJ1-1
cdr3_aa: CASSPIPGTDTQYF; cdr3_nt: TGTGCCAGCAGTCCCATCCCAGGCACAGATACGCAGTATTTT; clone_size: few; v_call: TRBV7-9; d_call: NA; j_call: TRBJ2-3
cdr3_aa: CASSQRRTGGSTGELFF; cdr3_nt: TGTGCCAGCAGTCAGAGACGGACAGGGGGAAGCACCGGGGAGCTGTTTTTT; clone_size: few; v_call: TRBV6-5; d_call: TRBD1; j_call: TRBJ2-2
cdr3_aa: CSVEVDPYNEQFF; cdr3_nt: TGCAGCGTTGAAGTCGATCCGTACAATGAGCAGTTCTTC; clone_size: large; v_call: TRBV29-1; d_call: NA; j_call: TRBJ2-1
cdr3_aa: CASSIRLLQGAQTEAFF; cdr3_nt: TGTGCCAGTAGTATAAGGCTACTTCAGGGGGCGCAGACTGAAGCTTTCTTT; clone_size: NA; v_call: TRBV19; d_call: TRBD1; j_call: TRBJ1-1
cdr3_aa: CSVEDRGGSYEQYF; cdr3_nt: TGCAGCGTTGAAGATCGCGGTGGATCTTACGAGCAGTACTTC; clone_size: few; v_call: TRBV29-1; d_call: NA; j_call: TRBJ2-7
cdr3_aa: CAWSVRTVQEKLFF; cdr3_nt: TGTGCCTGGAGTGTCCGGACAGTACAAGAAAAACTGTTTTTT; clone_size: medium-sized; v_call: TRBV30; d_call: NA; j_call: TRBJ1-4
cdr3_aa: CASSQSGTGGTNTGELFF; cdr3_nt: TGTGCCAGCAGCCAATCGGGGACAGGGGGCACGAACACCGGGGAGCTGTTTTTT; clone_size: NA; v_call: TRBV4-2; d_call: TRBD1; j_call: TRBJ2-2
cdr3_aa: CASSGRSYNSPLHF; cdr3_nt: TGTGCCAGCAGTGGACGCTCCTATAATTCACCCCTCCACTTT; clone_size: NA; v_call: TRBV6-6; d_call: NA; j_call: TRBJ1-6
cdr3_aa: CASSQGLGAGNTIYF; cdr3_nt: TGTGCCAGCAGCCAAGGGCTGGGGGCTGGAAACACCATATATTTT; clone_size: NA; v_call: TRBV14; d_call: NA; j_call: TRBJ1-3
cdr3_aa: CASSPGDDTGELFF; cdr3_nt: TGTGCCAGTAGTCCAGGGGACGACACCGGGGAGCTGTTTTTT; clone_size: NA; v_call: TRBV19; d_call: NA; j_call: TRBJ2-2
cdr3_aa: CASSRSTGELFF; cdr3_nt: TGTGCCAGCAGCAGATCCACCGGGGAGCTGTTTTTT; clone_size: NA; v_call: TRBV11-2; d_call: NA; j_call: TRBJ2-2
cdr3_aa: CASSSGTGSPQHF; cdr3_nt: TGTGCCAGCAGCTCTGGGACAGGGAGTCCCCAGCATTTT; clone_size: NA; v_call: TRBV13; d_call: TRBD1; j_call: TRBJ1-5
cdr3_aa: CASSGRTLNQPQHF; cdr3_nt: TGTGCCAGCAGTGGAAGGACACTTAATCAGCCCCAGCATTTT; clone_size: few; v_call: TRBV6-1; d_call: NA; j_call: TRBJ1-5
cdr3_aa: CASSKQGYTEAFF; cdr3_nt: TGTGCCAGCAGTAAACAGGGTTACACTGAAGCTTTCTTT; clone_size: few; v_call: TRBV12-3/TRBV12-4; d_call: NA; j_call: TRBJ1-1
cdr3_aa: CASSILDNSPLHF; cdr3_nt: TGTGCCAGTAGTATTCTAGATAATTCACCCCTCCACTTT; clone_size: NA; v_call: TRBV19; d_call: NA; j_call: TRBJ1-6
cdr3_aa: CASSIDRQANYGYTF; cdr3_nt: TGTGCCAGTAGTATAGACCGACAGGCTAACTATGGCTACACCTTC; clone_size: NA; v_call: TRBV19; d_call: NA; j_call: TRBJ1-2
cdr3_aa: CASSFRVGQGRYTF; cdr3_nt: TGTGCCAGCAGCTTCCGTGTCGGACAGGGGAGGTATACCTTC; clone_size: NA; v_call: TRBV5-6; d_call: TRBD1; j_call: TRBJ1-2
cdr3_aa: CASSLGDAYEQYF; cdr3_nt: TGTGCCAGCAGCTTAGGGGACGCCTACGAGCAGTACTTC; clone_size: large; v_call: TRBV7-6; d_call: NA; j_call: TRBJ2-7
cdr3_aa: CASSPHETGNTGELFF; cdr3_nt: TGTGCCAGCAGCCCCCACGAGACAGGGAACACCGGGGAGCTGTTTTTT; clone_size: few; v_call: TRBV12-3/TRBV12-4; d_call: NA; j_call: TRBJ2-2
cdr3_aa: CASSLRGAYEQYF; cdr3_nt: TGTGCCAGCAGCTTGAGGGGAGCCTACGAGCAGTACTTC; clone_size: NA; v_call: TRBV5-4; d_call: NA; j_call: TRBJ2-7
cdr3_aa: CATSRTAGEEQYF; cdr3_nt: TGTGCCACCAGCCGGACGGCCGGGGAAGAGCAGTACTTC; clone_size: large; v_call: TRBV15; d_call: NA; j_call: TRBJ2-7
cdr3_aa: CASSALGDTQYF; cdr3_nt: TGTGCCAGCAGCGCTCTTGGAGATACGCAGTATTTT; clone_size: NA; v_call: TRBV5-6; d_call: NA; j_call: TRBJ2-3
cdr3_aa: CATSRGGQDTQYF; cdr3_nt: TGTGCCACCAGCAGAGGGGGACAAGATACGCAGTATTTT; clone_size: NA; v_call: TRBV15; d_call: NA; j_call: TRBJ2-3
cdr3_aa: CASSSRSPGGNTIYF; cdr3_nt: TGTGCCAGCAGCTCGAGGTCCCCGGGAGGAAACACCATATATTTT; clone_size: NA; v_call: TRBV6-6; d_call: NA; j_call: TRBJ1-3
cdr3_aa: CSASKHLSGVADTQYF; cdr3_nt: TGCAGTGCTAGCAAACACCTTAGCGGGGTCGCAGATACGCAGTATTTT; clone_size: once; v_call: TRBV20-1; d_call: TRBD2; j_call: TRBJ2-3
cdr3_aa: CASSTGAIYEQYF; cdr3_nt: TGTGCCAGCTCAACAGGGGCTATCTACGAGCAGTACTTC; clone_size: NA; v_call: TRBV14; d_call: TRBD1; j_call: TRBJ2-7
cdr3_aa: CASSSIGTWFEQYF; cdr3_nt: TGTGCCAGCAGCTCAATCGGGACTTGGTTCGAGCAGTACTTC; clone_size: medium-sized; v_call: TRBV5-6; d_call: NA; j_call: TRBJ2-7